The T cell receptor (beta chain) under discussion was sequenced for a study of CD8 T cells in ankylosing spondylitis. Study-wide findings and caveats: Blood of patients with ankylosing spondylitis appeared to be characterized by a TCR beta motif of roughly eight highly homologous variants.

Points on this clonotype: The antigen is unknown.

MiXCR was run by TCRdb on the 5' RACE reads, yielding one entry per CDR3 protein. Of fewer than 150,000 distinct CDR3 sequences in the sample, 7% to 8% are singletons; the top ten hold around 11%. The germline gives CDR1 DFQATT, CDR2 SNEGSKA (reference sequence). CDR3 length: 15 amino acids. J was trimmed by 4 bases and V by 6 bases; bases with no gene match: 7. Sequences were obtained from blood, either unsorted or a sorted T cell fraction (not recorded which). The clonotype was recovered from a female donor with ankylosing spondylitis or in good health (not recorded which). The chain couples TRBV20-1 to TRBJ2-2; 11 bases line up with TRBD2. The CDR3, as DNA: TGCAGTGCGTCCACTAGCGGGGGACCCACCGGGGAGCTGTTTTTT. This gives the protein CSASTSGGPTGELFF.